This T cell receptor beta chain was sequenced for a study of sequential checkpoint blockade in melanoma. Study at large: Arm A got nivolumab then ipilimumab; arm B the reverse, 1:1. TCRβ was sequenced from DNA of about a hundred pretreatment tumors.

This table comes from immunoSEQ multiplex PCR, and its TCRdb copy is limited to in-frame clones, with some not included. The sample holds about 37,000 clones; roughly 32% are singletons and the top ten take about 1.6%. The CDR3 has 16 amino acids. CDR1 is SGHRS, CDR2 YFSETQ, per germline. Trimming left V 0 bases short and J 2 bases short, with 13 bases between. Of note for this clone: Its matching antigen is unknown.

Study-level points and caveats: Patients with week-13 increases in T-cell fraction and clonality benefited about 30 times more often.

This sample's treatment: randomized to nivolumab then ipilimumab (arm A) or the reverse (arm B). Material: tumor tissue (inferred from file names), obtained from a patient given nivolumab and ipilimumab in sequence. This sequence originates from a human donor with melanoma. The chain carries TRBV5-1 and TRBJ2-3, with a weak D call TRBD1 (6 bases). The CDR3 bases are TGCGCCAGCAGCTTGGAAACAGGGAGTTTCACAGATACGCAGTATTTT. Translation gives CASSLETGSFTDTQYF.